This TCR beta chain was found in a study of blood T cells in healthy people across ages. Primers used in a second PCR of about 6 to 11 cycles were a sample-barcoded 5' primer and a J-beta primer mix. TCRdb reanalysed the 5' RACE reads using MiXCR and keeps one entry per CDR3 protein. The table shows approximately 320,000 distinct CDR3 sequences, with roughly a quarter occurring only once. Study conclusions and caveats: Long-lived donors exceeded aged donors in naive CD4+ cells and diversity. As age increased, TCR beta diversity per million T cells fell in a roughly linear fashion. Unsorted PBMCs prevented conclusive naive versus antigen-experienced comparison. Investigators viewed diversity estimates from one million T cells as underestimates, the study reported.

The CDR3 length is 12 residues. V shed 4 bases and J shed 13 bases, with 14 bases lying between them. The sample holds a few counts of this clonotype. Its matching antigen is unknown. The J gene is TRBJ2-4, the V gene TRBV12-3 or TRBV12-4; D could derive from TRBD1 or TRBD2 (5 bases each). The source of this sequence is a woman aged 70-85 years in good health. Sequenced: blood. CDR3 DNA sequence: TGTGCCAGCAGTTCCCGGGACCTTTTACAGTACTTC. Protein sequence: CASSSRDLLQYF.